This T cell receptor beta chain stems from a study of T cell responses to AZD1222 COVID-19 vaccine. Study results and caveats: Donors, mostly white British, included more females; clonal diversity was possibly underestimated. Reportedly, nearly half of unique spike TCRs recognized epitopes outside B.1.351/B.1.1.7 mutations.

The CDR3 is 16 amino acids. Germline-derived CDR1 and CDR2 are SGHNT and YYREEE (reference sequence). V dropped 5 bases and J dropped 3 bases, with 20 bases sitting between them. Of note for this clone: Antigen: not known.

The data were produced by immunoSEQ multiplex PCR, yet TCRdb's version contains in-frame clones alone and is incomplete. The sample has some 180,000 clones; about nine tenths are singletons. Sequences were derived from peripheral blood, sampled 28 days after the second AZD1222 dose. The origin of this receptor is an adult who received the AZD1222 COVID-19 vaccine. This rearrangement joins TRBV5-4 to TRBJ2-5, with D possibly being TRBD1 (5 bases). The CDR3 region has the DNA TGTGCCAGCAGGAAATCGGGCCTGCAGGGAAAAGAGACCCAGTACTTC. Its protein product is CASRKSGLQGKETQYF.